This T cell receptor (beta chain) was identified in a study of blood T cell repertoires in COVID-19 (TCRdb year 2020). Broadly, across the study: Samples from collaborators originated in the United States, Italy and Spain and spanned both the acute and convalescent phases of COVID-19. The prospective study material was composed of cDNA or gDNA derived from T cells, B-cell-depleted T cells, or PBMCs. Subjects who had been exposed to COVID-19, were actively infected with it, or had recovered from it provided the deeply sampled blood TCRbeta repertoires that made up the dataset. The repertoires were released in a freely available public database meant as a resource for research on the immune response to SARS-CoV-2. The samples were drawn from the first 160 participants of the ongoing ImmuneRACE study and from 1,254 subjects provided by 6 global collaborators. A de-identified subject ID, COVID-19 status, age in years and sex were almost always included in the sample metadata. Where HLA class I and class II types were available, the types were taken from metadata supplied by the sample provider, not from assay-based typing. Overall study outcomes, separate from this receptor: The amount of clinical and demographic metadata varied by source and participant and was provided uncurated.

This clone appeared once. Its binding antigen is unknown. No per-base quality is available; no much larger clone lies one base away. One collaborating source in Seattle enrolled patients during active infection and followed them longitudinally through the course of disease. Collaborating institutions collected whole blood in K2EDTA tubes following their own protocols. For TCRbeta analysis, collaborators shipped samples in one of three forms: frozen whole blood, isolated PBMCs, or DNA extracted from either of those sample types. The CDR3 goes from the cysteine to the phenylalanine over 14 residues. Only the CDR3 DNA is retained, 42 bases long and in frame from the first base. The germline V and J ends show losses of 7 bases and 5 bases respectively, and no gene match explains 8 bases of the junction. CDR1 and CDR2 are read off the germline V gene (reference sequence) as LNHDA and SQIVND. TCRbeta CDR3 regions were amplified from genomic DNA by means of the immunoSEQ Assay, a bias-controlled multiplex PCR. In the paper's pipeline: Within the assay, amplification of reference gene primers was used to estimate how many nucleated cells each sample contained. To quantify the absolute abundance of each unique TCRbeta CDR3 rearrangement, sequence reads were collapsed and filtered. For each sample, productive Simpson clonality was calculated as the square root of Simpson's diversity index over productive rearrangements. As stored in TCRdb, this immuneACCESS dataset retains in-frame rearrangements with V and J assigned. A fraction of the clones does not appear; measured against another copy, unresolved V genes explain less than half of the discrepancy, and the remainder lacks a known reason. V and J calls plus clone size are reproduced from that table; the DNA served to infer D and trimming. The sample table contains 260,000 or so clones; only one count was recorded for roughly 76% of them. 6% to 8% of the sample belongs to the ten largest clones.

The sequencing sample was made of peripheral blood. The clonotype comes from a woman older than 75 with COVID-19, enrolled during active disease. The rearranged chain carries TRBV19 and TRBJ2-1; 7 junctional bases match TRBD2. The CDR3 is CASISLAGNNEQFF. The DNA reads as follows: TGTGCCAGTATTTCGTTAGCGGGCAACAATGAGCAGTTCTTC.